These 10 T cell receptor beta chains were all obtained from the same sample, sequenced in a study of blood T cell repertoires in COVID-19. This table comes from immunoSEQ multiplex PCR, and its TCRdb copy is limited to in-frame clones, with some not included. The profile shows roughly 59,000 clones, around 73% of them singletons. The specimen was peripheral blood. The receptors shown here come from a man older than 75 with acute or convalescent COVID-19.

The CDR3 bases are TGTGCCAGCAGCCCCATAGTGAACACTGAAGCTTTCTTT. It codes for CASSPIVNTEAFF. The chain employs TRBV5-5 and TRBJ1-1; D remains unclear. With 4 bases removed from V and 0 bases from J, the gap between germline ends came to 7 bases. Germline lookup yields CDR1 SGHKS and CDR2 YYEKEE (reference sequence). This CDR3 spans 13 amino acids.

The V call is TRBV4-1, the J call TRBJ1-2; D is ambiguous. This CDR3 region has 13 residues. The germline gives CDR1 MGHRA, CDR2 YSYEKL. The ends were cut back, 4 bases at V and 0 bases at J, with 6 bases in the middle. In DNA, the CDR3 is TGCGCCAGCAGCCCCCAATCTAACTATGGCTACACCTTC. It translates to CASSPQSNYGYTF.

V gene TRBV5-1 combines with J gene TRBJ2-7, with 9 bases that match TRBD1. V shed 1 base and J 7 bases; nucleotides not matched to a gene: 9. Germline V gene data show CDR1 as SGHRS and CDR2 as YFSETQ. The CDR3 contains 15 residues. CDR3 residues: CASSLSGQGRSEQYF. CDR3 bases: TGCGCCAGCAGCTTGTCGGGACAGGGTAGAAGTGAGCAGTACTTC.

The rearrangement links TRBV5-8 to TRBJ2-5; TRBD2 matches at 11 bases. The germline V gene has CDR1 SGHTS and CDR2 YDEGEE. J was trimmed by 0 bases and V by 4 bases; bases with no gene match: 2. This CDR3 has 15 residues. The CDR3 bases are TGTGCCAGCAGCCCACTAGCGGGGGACCAAGAGACCCAGTACTTC. Translation: CASSPLAGDQETQYF.

The chain carries TRBV5-1 and TRBJ2-1; a possible D gene is TRBD2 (6 bases). V lost 4 bases to trimming and J lost 0 bases, with 11 bases between them. Germline V gene sequence: CDR1 SGHRS, CDR2 YFSETQ. CDR3 length: 15 amino acids. CDR3 residues: CASSVGLNSYNEQFF. CDR3 sequence (DNA): TGCGCCAGCAGCGTGGGACTGAACTCCTACAATGAGCAGTTCTTC.

V and J are TRBV5-4 and TRBJ2-1; D is perhaps TRBD2 (7 bases). The germline V and J ends were trimmed by 4 bases and 4 bases, with 18 bases remaining between them. This CDR3 has 16 residues. The V gene's germline CDR1 is SGHNT and CDR2 YYREEE (reference sequence). CDR3 protein: CASSEGGGRRYNEQFF. The CDR3 DNA follows: TGTGCCAGCAGCGAGGGGGGGGGCCGGAGGTACAATGAGCAGTTCTTC.

V gene TRBV9 combines with J gene TRBJ1-2, with D hard to call. This CDR3 has 13 residues. Per germline, CDR1 SGDLS and CDR2 YYNGEE. Trimming shortened V by 10 bases and J by 7 bases, and 20 bases separated the two germline ends. CDR3 sequence: CARARAPISGYTF. The CDR3 DNA is TGTGCCCGCGCGAGGGCACCCATCTCTGGCTACACCTTC.

This clone has ten or more counts. The chain is built from TRBV14 and TRBJ1-1, with a weak D call TRBD1 (5 bases). V was trimmed by 4 bases and J by 4 bases, leaving 10 bases between them. Germline-derived CDR1 and CDR2 are SGHDN and FVKESK. The CDR3 is made up of 13 amino acids. The CDR3, as DNA: TGTGCCAGCAGCCTGGGGGGAGGCACTGAAGCTTTCTTT. Its translation is CASSLGGGTEAFF.

V gene TRBV4-2 combines with J gene TRBJ1-3; 7 nucleotides match TRBD1. The CDR3 has 16 amino acids. Germline CDR1 and CDR2: LGHNA and YNFKEQ. The junction had 7 bases not matched to a gene; V was cut back by 4 bases and J by 1 base. The CDR3 region has the DNA TGTGCCAGCAGCCTTGGACAGGTTCAGTCTGGAAACACCATATATTTT. Its protein is CASSLGQVQSGNTIYF.

This clone was counted ten times or more. The chain combines TRBV10-3 with TRBJ2-7; TRBD2 is a possible D gene (7 bases). The CDR3 runs 13 residues. Germline V CDR1 and CDR2: ENHRY, SYGVKD. Trimming removed 4 bases at V and 5 bases at J, with 12 bases between. The CDR3: CAISVAGANEQYF. CDR3 coding DNA: TGTGCCATCAGTGTCGCGGGGGCTAACGAGCAGTACTTC.